This T cell receptor beta chain was profiled in a study of response to subunit inactivated influenza vaccine. This clonotype was observed at least ten times. Its antigen is unidentified. Each CDR3 protein gets one entry after TCRdb re-called the RT-PCR reads with MiXCR. The sample includes 560,000 or so distinct CDR3 sequences, 7.6% seen only once; the top ten take over 10%. Findings and caveats of the study: With each seasonal influenza vaccination, the authors suggested, few new T cells are recruited.

CDR1 SGHRS and CDR2 YFSETQ come from the germline V gene. The CDR3 loop spans 14 amino acids. Germline trimming cut 1 base from V and 7 bases from J; bases unmatched to any gene: 5. V and J are TRBV5-1 and TRBJ2-5, with 9 bases matching TRBD1. The specimen was PBMCs from blood, collected 23 months after vaccination. The receptor's source is a man aged 50-75 years who received an inactivated influenza vaccine. CDR3 nucleotide sequence: TGCGCCAGCAGCTTGCAGGGGACAGGGACGACCCAGTACTTC. It is translated as CASSLQGTGTTQYF.